This TCR beta chain was profiled in a study of cytomegalovirus exposure and HLA in healthy donors. Across the whole study: There were 350 to 450 genotyped donors. Of these, 81% fell in the genetic ancestry cluster associated with self-reported Caucasian donors.

A remark on this clone: Its antigen is not identified.

The V and J ends lost 5 bases and 5 bases, in that order; junction bases with no gene match: 16. Per germline, CDR1 SGHAT and CDR2 FQNNGV. The CDR3 has 17 residues. Overall study results and limits: The study recorded 160 or so TCR beta chains that were cytomegalovirus-associated. Previous analysis showed most TCR beta V segments were productive about 87% or about 30% of the time. An observed cluster of highly shared sequence variants was recorded as a likely sequencing artifact.

A multiplex PCR was run with 60 Vbeta primers and 13 Jbeta primers. Sequenced by immunoSEQ multiplex PCR; TCRdb stores in-frame clones only, minus some. The sample carries some 120,000 clones, approximately 83% recorded once. The source of this sequence is a woman in her forties in good health and CMV-seropositive. The chain recombines TRBV11-2 with TRBJ2-5, with 8 bases fitting TRBD2. The specimen sequenced was PBMCs. The CDR3 region has the DNA TGTGCCAGCAGCGTAGTGAGGACTAGAACGGGGGGGGAGACCCAGTACTTC. Its protein is CASSVVRTRTGGETQYF.